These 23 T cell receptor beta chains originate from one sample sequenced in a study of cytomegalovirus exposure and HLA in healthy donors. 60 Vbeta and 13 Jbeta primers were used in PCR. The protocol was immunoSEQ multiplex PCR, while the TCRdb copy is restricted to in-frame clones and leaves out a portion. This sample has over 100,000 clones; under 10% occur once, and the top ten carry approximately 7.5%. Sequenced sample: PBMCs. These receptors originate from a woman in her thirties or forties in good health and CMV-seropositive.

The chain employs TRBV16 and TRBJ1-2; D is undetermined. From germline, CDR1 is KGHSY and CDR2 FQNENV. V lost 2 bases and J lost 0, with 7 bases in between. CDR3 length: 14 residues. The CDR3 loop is CASSQAAPNYGYTF. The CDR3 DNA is TGTGCCAGCAGCCAAGCGGCGCCTAACTATGGCTACACCTTC.

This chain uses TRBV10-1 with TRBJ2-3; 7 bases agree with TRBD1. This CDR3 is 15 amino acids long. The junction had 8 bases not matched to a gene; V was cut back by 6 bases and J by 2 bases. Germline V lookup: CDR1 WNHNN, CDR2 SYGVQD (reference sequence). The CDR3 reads CASSHRTGLTDTQYF. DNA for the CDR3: TGCGCCAGCAGCCACCGGACAGGACTCACAGATACGCAGTATTTT.

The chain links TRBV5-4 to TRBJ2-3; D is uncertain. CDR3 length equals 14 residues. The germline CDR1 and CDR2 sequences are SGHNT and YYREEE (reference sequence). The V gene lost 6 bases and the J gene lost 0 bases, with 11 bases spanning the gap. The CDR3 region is CASIDDGSTDTQYF. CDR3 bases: TGTGCCAGCATCGACGACGGGAGCACAGATACGCAGTATTTT. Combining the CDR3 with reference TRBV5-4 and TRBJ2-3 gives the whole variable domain ETGVTQSPTHLIKTRGQQVTLRCSSQSGHNTVSWYQQALGQGPQFIFQYYREEENGRGNFPPRFSGLQFPNYSSELNVNALELDDSALYLCASIDDGSTDTQYFGPGTRLTVL.

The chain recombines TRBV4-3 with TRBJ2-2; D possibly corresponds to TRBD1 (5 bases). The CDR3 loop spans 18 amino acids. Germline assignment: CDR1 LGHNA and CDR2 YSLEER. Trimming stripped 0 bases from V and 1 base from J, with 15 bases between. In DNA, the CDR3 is TGCGCCAGCAGCCAAGATTCCTACGGCAGGGAGAACACCGGGGAGCTGTTTTTT. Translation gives CASSQDSYGRENTGELFF.

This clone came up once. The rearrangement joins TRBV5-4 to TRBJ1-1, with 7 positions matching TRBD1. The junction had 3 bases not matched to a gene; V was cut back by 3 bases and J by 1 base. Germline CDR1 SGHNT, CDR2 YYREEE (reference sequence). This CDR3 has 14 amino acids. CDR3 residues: CASSWRTGNTEAFF. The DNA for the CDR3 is TGTGCCAGCAGCTGGAGGACAGGGAACACTGAAGCTTTCTTT.

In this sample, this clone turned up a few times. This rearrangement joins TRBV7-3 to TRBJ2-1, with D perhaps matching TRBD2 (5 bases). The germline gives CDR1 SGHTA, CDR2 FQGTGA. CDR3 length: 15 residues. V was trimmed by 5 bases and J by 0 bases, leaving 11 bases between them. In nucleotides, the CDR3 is TGTGCCAGCAGCCCTAGCCGGAACTCCTACAATGAGCAGTTCTTC. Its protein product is CASSPSRNSYNEQFF.

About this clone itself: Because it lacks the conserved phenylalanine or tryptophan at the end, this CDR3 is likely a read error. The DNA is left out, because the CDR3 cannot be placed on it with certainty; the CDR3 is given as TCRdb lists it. This chain's CDR3 is CASSPGQNSNQPKHL. This chain links TRBV6-5 with TRBJ1-5; the tabulated D call, TRBD1, remains unverified against the DNA. The CDR3 length equals 15 residues, ends included. Germline loops: CDR1 MNHEY, CDR2 SVGAGI.

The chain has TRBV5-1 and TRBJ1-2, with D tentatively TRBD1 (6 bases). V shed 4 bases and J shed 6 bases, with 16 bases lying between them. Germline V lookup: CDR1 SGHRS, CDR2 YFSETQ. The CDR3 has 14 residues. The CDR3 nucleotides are TGCGCCAGCAGCCCCAAGAACAGGGTTGATGGCTACACCTTC. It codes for CASSPKNRVDGYTF.

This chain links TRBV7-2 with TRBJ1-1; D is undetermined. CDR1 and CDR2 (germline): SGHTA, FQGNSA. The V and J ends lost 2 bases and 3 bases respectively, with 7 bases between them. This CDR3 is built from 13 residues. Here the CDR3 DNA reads TGTGCCAGCAGCTTAACCCGGGACACTGAAGCTTTCTTT. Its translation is CASSLTRDTEAFF.

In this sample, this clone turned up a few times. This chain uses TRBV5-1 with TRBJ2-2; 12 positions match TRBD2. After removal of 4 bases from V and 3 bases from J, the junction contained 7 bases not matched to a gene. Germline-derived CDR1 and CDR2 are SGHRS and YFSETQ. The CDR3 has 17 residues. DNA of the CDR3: TGCGCCAGCAGCAAGACTAGCGGGGGAATAGACACCGGGGAGCTGTTTTTT. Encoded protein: CASSKTSGGIDTGELFF.

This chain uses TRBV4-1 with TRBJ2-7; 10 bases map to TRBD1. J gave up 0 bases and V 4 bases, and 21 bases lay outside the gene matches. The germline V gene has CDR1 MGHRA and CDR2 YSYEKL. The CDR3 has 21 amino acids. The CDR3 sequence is CASSPLRGDRGQGISSYEQYF. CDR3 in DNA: TGCGCCAGCAGCCCATTGCGAGGGGATAGGGGACAGGGGATTAGCTCCTACGAGCAGTACTTC.

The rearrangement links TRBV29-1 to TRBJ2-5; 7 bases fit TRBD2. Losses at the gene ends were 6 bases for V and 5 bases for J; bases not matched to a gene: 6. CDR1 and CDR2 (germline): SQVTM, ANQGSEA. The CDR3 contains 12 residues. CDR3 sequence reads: CSVEGAGETQYF. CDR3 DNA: TGCAGCGTGGAGGGAGCGGGGGAGACCCAGTACTTC. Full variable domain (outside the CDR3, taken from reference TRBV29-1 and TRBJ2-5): SAVISQKPSRDICQRGTSLTIQCQVDSQVTMMFWYRQQPGQSLTLIATANQGSEATYESGFVIDKFPISRPNLTFSTLTVSNMSPEDSSIYLCSVEGAGETQYFGPGTRLLVL.

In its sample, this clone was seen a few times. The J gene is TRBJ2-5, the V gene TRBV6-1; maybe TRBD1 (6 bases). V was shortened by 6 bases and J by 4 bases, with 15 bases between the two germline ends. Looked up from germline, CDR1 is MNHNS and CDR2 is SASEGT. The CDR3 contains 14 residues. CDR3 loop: CASSQDRIRETQYF. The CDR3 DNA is TGTGCCAGCAGCCAAGACAGGATAAGAGAGACCCAGTACTTC.

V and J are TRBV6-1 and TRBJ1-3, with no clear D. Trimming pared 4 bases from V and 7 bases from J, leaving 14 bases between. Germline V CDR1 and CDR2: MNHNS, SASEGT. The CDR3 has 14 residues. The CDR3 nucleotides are TGTGCCAGCAGTGCGAAGACCAACGGGAACACCATATATTTT. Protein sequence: CASSAKTNGNTIYF.

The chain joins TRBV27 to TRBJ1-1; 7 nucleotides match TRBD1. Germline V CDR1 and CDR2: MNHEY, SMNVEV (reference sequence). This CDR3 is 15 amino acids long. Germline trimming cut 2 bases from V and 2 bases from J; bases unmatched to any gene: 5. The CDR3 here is CASSLKRGHNTEAFF. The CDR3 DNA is TGTGCCAGCAGTTTAAAAAGGGGGCATAACACTGAAGCTTTCTTT.

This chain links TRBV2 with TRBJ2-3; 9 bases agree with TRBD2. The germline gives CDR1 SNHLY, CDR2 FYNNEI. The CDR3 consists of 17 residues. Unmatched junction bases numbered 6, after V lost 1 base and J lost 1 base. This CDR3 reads CASSEEVAGAGTDTQYF. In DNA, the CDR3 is TGTGCCAGCAGTGAAGAGGTAGCGGGGGCCGGCACAGATACGCAGTATTTT.

For the CDR3, the DNA is TGTGCCAGCAGTCCTACAGGAGATCAGCCCCAGCATTTT. Protein product: CASSPTGDQPQHF. The chain uses TRBV6-1 and TRBJ1-5, with D perhaps matching TRBD1 (5 bases). V gave up 5 bases and J gave up 5 bases, with 10 bases separating them. The length of the CDR3 is 13 residues. The germline V gene encodes CDR1 MNHNS and CDR2 SASEGT.

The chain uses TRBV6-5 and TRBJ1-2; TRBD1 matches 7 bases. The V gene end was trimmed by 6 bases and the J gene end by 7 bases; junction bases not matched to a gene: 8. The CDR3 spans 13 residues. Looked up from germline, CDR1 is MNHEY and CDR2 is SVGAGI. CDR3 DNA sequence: TGTGCCAGCAGGTCCGACAGGGTGTCTGGCTACACCTTC. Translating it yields CASRSDRVSGYTF.

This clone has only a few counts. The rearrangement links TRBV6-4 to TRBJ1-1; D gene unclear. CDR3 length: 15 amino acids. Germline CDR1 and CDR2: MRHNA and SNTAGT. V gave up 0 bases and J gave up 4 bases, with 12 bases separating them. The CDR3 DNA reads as TGTGCCAGCAGTGACTCAGGAGGTCTGGCCACTGAAGCTTTCTTT. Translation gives CASSDSGGLATEAFF.

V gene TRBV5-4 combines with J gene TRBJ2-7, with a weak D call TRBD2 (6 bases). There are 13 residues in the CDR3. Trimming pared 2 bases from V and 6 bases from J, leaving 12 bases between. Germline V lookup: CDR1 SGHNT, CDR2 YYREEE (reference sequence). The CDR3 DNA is TGTGCCAGCAGCTTCGGCCAGGGAGGCGAGCAGTACTTC. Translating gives CASSFGQGGEQYF.

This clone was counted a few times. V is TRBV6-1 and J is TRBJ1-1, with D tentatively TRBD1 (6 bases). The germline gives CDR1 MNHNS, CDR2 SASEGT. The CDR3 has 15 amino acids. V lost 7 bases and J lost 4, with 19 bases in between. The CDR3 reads CASKGVVLSPTEAFF. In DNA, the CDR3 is TGTGCCAGCAAGGGGGTAGTACTGAGCCCCACTGAAGCTTTCTTT.

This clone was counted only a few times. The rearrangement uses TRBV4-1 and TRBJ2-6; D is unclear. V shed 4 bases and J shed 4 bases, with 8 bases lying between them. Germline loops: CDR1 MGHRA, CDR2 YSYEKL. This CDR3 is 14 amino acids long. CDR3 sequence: CASSPTWGANVLTF. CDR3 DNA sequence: TGCGCCAGCAGCCCGACTTGGGGGGCCAACGTCCTGACTTTC.

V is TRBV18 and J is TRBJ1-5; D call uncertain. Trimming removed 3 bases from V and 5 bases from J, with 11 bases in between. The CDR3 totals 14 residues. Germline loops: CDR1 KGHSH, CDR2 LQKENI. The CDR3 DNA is TGTGCCAGCTCACCCCTCGACACCGATCAGCCCCAGCATTTT. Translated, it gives CASSPLDTDQPQHF. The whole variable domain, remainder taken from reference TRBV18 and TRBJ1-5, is NAGVMQNPRHLVRRRGQEARLRCSPMKGHSHVYWYRQLPEEGLKFMVYLQKENIIDESGMPKERFSAEFPKEGPSILRIQQVVRGDSAAYFCASSPLDTDQPQHFGDGTRLSIL.